One T cell receptor (beta chain) is described in this entry. Antigen: not known. The CDR3 has 17 amino acids. J was trimmed by 4 bases and V by 0 bases; bases with no gene match: 9. Germline loops: CDR1 SSHAT, CDR2 FNYEAQ (reference sequence). The primer mix had 60 Vbeta and 13 Jbeta primers. Data came from immunoSEQ multiplex PCR; TCRdb stores just in-frame clones and leaves some out. This repertoire includes some 200,000 clones. This sample stems from a study of cytomegalovirus exposure and HLA in healthy donors. Study results and caveats: There were a few CMV-associated chains whose specificity for CMV antigens was confirmed in vitro. When a later analysis compared HLA-associated TCR beta chains with equally common others, the HLA-associated chains turned out to be more clonally expanded and to have lower generation probabilities. Previously analyzed data showed that most TCR beta V segments were productive at a frequency of about 87% or about 30%. TCR beta V- and J-gene trimming was later associated with a missense DCLRE1C variant.

The sequencing sample was made of PBMCs. The sequence was obtained from a girl aged 2-10 years in good health and CMV-seropositive. The V and J genes are TRBV7-7 and TRBJ2-5, with 9 positions matching TRBD2. CDR3 DNA sequence: TGTGCCAGCAGCTTAGCCGCCCCGGGACTAGCAGGAGAGACCCAGTACTTC. This gives the protein CASSLAAPGLAGETQYF.